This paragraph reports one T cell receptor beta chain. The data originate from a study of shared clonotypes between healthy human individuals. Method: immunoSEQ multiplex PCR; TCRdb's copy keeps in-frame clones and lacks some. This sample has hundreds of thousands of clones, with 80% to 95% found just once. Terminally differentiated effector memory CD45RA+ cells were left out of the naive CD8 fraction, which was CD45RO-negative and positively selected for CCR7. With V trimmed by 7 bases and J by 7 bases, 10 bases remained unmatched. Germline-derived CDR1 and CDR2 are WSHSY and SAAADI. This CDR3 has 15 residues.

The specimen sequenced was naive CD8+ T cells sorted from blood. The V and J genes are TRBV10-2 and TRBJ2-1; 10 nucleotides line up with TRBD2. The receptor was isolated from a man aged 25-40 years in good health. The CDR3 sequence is CASIEREGHWNEQFF. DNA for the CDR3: TGCGCCAGCATCGAGCGGGAGGGCCATTGGAATGAGCAGTTCTTC.